This paragraph reports one T cell receptor beta chain. The target antigen is unknown. The source of the sample is a study of cytomegalovirus exposure and HLA in healthy donors. 60 Vbeta and 13 Jbeta primers were used in PCR. The data were produced by immunoSEQ multiplex PCR, yet TCRdb's version contains in-frame clones alone and is incomplete. This sample has around 150,000 clones; roughly 77% occur once, and the top ten carry around 11%. The trim removed 5 bases at V and 7 bases at J, leaving 10 bases unmatched. This CDR3 has 17 residues. Germline V gene sequence: CDR1 SGHAT, CDR2 FQNNGV. Regarding the study as a whole: In a later analysis, several top co-occurrence clusters appeared linked to parvovirus B19, influenza, CMV and Epstein-Barr virus. Analysis performed later showed TCR beta chains linked to HLA being more clonally expanded than equally common others. Overall, roughly 160 TCR beta chains were annotated as cytomegalovirus-associated. In a later analysis, productive TCRs from donors in an Asian-associated ancestry cluster reportedly carried fewer N-insertions than the cohort mean.

This clonotype was obtained from a man aged 18 to 30 in good health and CMV-seropositive. Sequencing was carried out using PBMCs. The rearrangement uses TRBV11-2 and TRBJ2-2, with TRBD2 identical over 13 bases. Here the CDR3 reads CASSGARLAGGFGELFF. CDR3 sequence (DNA): TGTGCCAGCAGCGGAGCCAGACTAGCGGGAGGTTTCGGGGAGCTGTTTTTT.